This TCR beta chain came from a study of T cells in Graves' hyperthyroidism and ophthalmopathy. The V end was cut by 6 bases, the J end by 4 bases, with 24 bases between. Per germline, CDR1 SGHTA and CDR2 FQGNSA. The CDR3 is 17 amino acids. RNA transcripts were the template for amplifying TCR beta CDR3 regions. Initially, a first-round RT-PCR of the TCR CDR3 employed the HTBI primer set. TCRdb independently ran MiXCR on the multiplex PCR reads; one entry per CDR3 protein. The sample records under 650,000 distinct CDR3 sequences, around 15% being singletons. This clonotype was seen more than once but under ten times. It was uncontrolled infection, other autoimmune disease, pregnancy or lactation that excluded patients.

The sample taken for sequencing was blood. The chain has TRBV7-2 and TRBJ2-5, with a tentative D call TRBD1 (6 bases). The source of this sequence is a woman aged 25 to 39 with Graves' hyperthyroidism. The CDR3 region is CASSNRVPIPRSETQYF. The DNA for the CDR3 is TGTGCCAGCAGTAACAGGGTCCCCATTCCGCGGTCAGAGACCCAGTACTTC.